This TCR beta chain is from a study of beta chain features in type 1 diabetes. As for the study in general: Patients looked much like healthy donors when it came to age, gender and cell yields. The study, taken as a whole, reports: All four CD4+ subsets from Type 1 diabetes patients carried moderately but significantly shorter TCRB CDR3s. It was among patients, rather than healthy donors, that naive, central memory and Treg TCRB repertoires appeared more similar.

Averaging approximately 110 mL, one heparinised blood draw came from each individual donor. Naive, central memory, regulatory and stem cell-like memory cells within the CD4+ compartment were sorted using CD45RO/CCR7/CD25/CD127/CD95/CD27. This CDR3 contains 14 residues. The ends lost 7 bases at V and 1 base at J; junction bases unmatched: 8. The germline V gene has CDR1 SGHNT and CDR2 YYREEE (reference sequence). Remarks on this clone: No antigen is known for it.

The sequenced template was cDNA made from the entire isolated RNA. Libraries were prepared by immunoSEQ multiplex PCR; TCRdb keeps only in-frame clonotypes and omits some of them. This sample yields about 660,000 clones, of which over 11% are seen a single time; 0.035% to 0.045% belongs to the top ten. The chain recombines TRBV5-4 with TRBJ2-7; TRBD1 aligns across 7 bases. Material: naive CD4+ T cells from blood. This TCR was recovered from a man between 18 and 29 years old with type 1 diabetes. CDR3 amino acids: CASSKGARSYEQYF. In nucleotides, the CDR3 is TGTGCCAGCTCGAAGGGGGCGAGGTCCTACGAGCAGTACTTC.